A selection of T cell receptor beta chains follows, all from one sample in a study of blood T cell repertoires in COVID-19. Using immunoSEQ multiplex PCR, the repertoire was profiled, and TCRdb retains in-frame clones only, with some absent. The repertoire holds 360,000 or so clones, with about 90% as singletons. The sample was PBMCs or T cells enriched from blood (not recorded which). These receptors came from a woman in her twenties or thirties who had recovered from COVID-19. CDR3s include the opening cysteine and the closing phenylalanine or tryptophan. The D gene is left open where the match is weak. Some rows have no size entry. The others give once, few or many, or a class for an expanded clone.

V,size,J,D,CDR3
TRBV28,-,TRBJ1-1,-,CASMGGGQLNTEAFF
TRBV11-2,-,TRBJ1-1,-,CASSLERVGYTEAFF
TRBV27,once,TRBJ2-1,TRBD2,CASSLRSTSGGPYEQFF
TRBV7-2,-,TRBJ1-5,-,CASSQRGSNQPQHF
TRBV10-1,-,TRBJ1-2,TRBD1,CASSKRPIRGSPLNYGYTF
TRBV28,-,TRBJ2-1,TRBD2,CASSLELAAYNEQFF
TRBV5-5,-,TRBJ2-3,-,CASSQDPTSTDTQYF
TRBV6-5,-,TRBJ1-1,TRBD1,CASSWQTGTTEAFF
TRBV3-1/TRBV3-2,-,TRBJ1-1,TRBD1,CASGGNTEAFF
TRBV5-1,-,TRBJ2-7,TRBD1,CASSLTGDLNEQYF
TRBV7-2,-,TRBJ2-1,-,CASSLGGLYNEQFF
TRBV19,once,TRBJ1-3,TRBD1,CASQTGAAGNTIYF
TRBV2,-,TRBJ1-1,-,CASSDKGGDTEAFF
TRBV7-9,few,TRBJ2-3,TRBD2,CASSLAGLDLAYF
TRBV19,-,TRBJ2-5,TRBD2,CASSLMPSGGGRETQYF
TRBV14,-,TRBJ2-1,TRBD2,CASSQTALRAGEQFF
TRBV5-4,-,TRBJ1-6,TRBD1,CASSLGTAGSYNSPLHF
TRBV12-3/TRBV12-4,-,TRBJ1-2,TRBD1,CASSVDRYGGYTF
TRBV5-1,-,TRBJ1-1,TRBD1,CASSPQPGQGGTEAFF
TRBV7-2,-,TRBJ2-7,-,CASSPPYSYEQYF
TRBV7-2,-,TRBJ2-7,TRBD1,CASSSDRGDEQYF
TRBV24-1,-,TRBJ2-1,TRBD2,CATSAASGTNEQFF
TRBV20-1,-,TRBJ2-1,-,CSAPEGGAYVF
TRBV27,-,TRBJ1-5,-,CASSPRSRGDQPQHF
TRBV9,-,TRBJ2-2,TRBD2,CASSLSGTTNTGELFF
TRBV19,-,TRBJ1-2,TRBD1,CASSIDRANYGYTF
TRBV27,once,TRBJ1-1,-,CASSLSKGQNTEAFF
TRBV16,-,TRBJ1-1,-,CASSQFPRTDMNTEAFF
TRBV30,-,TRBJ1-1,-,CAWSRGIPEAFF
TRBV7-9,-,TRBJ2-7,TRBD1,CASSPAPGQGPVEQYF
TRBV7-9,-,TRBJ1-4,-,CASSHPRGEKLFF
TRBV5-1,-,TRBJ2-1,TRBD2,CASTPDRLAVNNEQFF
TRBV28,-,TRBJ2-7,-,CASSPLLYEQYF
TRBV30,-,TRBJ2-7,-,CAWSASAYEQYF
TRBV24-1,-,TRBJ1-5,-,CATSALSGPQHF
TRBV5-4,-,TRBJ1-1,-,CASREGQTEAFF
TRBV7-2,-,TRBJ1-5,-,CASSFQGTQPQHF
TRBV6-5,-,TRBJ2-1,TRBD2,CASSLTSGSSYNEQFF
TRBV19,-,TRBJ2-3,-,CARLFSIHTDTQYF
TRBV18,-,TRBJ1-4,-,CASSPPGNEKLFF
TRBV5-1,few,TRBJ2-7,-,CASSPTGHNYEQYF
TRBV30,-,TRBJ1-5,-,CAWSVPRGSNQPQHF
TRBV5-1,few,TRBJ1-2,TRBD1,CASSAGQGPVGYGYTF
TRBV6-5,few,TRBJ1-2,-,CASSIQENYGYTF
TRBV30,-,TRBJ1-2,-,CAWSFDTYGYTF